The clone carrying this TCR beta chain was recorded at least ten times. Trimming stripped 8 bases from V and 4 bases from J, with 11 bases between. Germline-derived CDR1 and CDR2 are DFQATT and SNEGSKA (reference sequence). This CDR3 comprises 11 residues. The source material, RNA transcripts, was used to amplify TCR beta CDR3 regions. TCR CDR3 regions were first amplified by RT-PCR with HTBI primers. Each CDR3 protein gets one entry after TCRdb re-called the multiplex PCR reads with MiXCR. In the table there are hundreds of thousands of distinct CDR3 sequences, about 15% of which are singletons. This sample is part of a study of T cells in Graves' hyperthyroidism and ophthalmopathy.

The receptor comes from a woman aged 18 to 35 with Graves' ophthalmopathy. Material: blood. The genes are TRBV20-1 and TRBJ1-1; D possibly corresponds to TRBD1 (5 bases). The CDR3 is CSTRGPTEAFF. The DNA of the CDR3 is TGCAGTACAAGGGGCCCCACTGAAGCTTTCTTT.